The 15 T cell receptor beta chains presented below share a single source sample, sequenced in a study of blood T cells in healthy people across ages. For the second PCR, which ran for 7 to 11 cycles, a sample-barcoded 5' primer and a J-beta primer mix were used. Using its own MiXCR run on the 5' RACE reads, TCRdb lists one record per CDR3 protein. Among roughly 1,800,000 distinct CDR3 sequences, approximately 50% were seen once, and the ten largest hold around 2.1%. Specimen: blood. The receptors here all came from a woman in her thirties or forties in good health.

V and J are TRBV27 and TRBJ2-4; no reliable D call. CDR1 MNHEY and CDR2 SMNVEV come from the germline V gene (reference sequence). V lost 6 bases and J lost 2, with 14 bases in between. The CDR3 extends over 15 amino acids. CDR3 DNA sequence: TGTGCCAGCAGCACATTAGGGAATCCCAAAAACATTCAGTACTTC. The encoded protein is CASSTLGNPKNIQYF.

The chain combines TRBV24-1 with TRBJ2-7; 7 bases are a match to TRBD1. Germline CDR1 and CDR2: KGHDR and SFDVKD. Trimming took 2 bases from V and 10 from J; bases not matched to a gene: 7. This CDR3 has 13 amino acids. The CDR3: CATSDSGTEGQYF. For the CDR3, the DNA is TGTGCCACCAGTGATTCCGGGACAGAGGGCCAGTACTTC.

V and J are TRBV7-2 and TRBJ1-5; D is unresolved. V lost 5 bases, J lost 1 base, and 15 bases lay in between. There are 16 residues in the CDR3. Germline V gives CDR1 SGHTA, CDR2 FQGNSA. The CDR3 sequence: CASSQKEPGSNQPQHF. CDR3 sequence (DNA): TGTGCCAGCAGCCAGAAAGAACCGGGAAGCAATCAGCCCCAGCATTTT.

This clonotype was observed a handful of times. The chain uses TRBV20-1 and TRBJ1-2; D ambiguous. Per the germline V gene, CDR1 is DFQATT and CDR2 is SNEGSKA (reference sequence). CDR3 size: 9 residues. Trimming pared 6 bases from V and 8 bases from J, leaving 7 bases between. The CDR3 protein is CSADEGYTF. The CDR3 DNA follows: TGCAGTGCGGATGAAGGCTACACCTTC.

This rearrangement joins TRBV6-2 or TRBV6-3 to TRBJ2-1, with TRBD1 identical over 7 bases. The germline V gene encodes CDR1 MNHEY and CDR2 SVGEGT. The CDR3 has 15 amino acids. With V trimmed by 6 bases and J by 4 bases, 9 bases remained unmatched. The chain's CDR3 is CASRLLDREYNEQFF. The CDR3 nucleotides are TGTGCCAGCAGACTACTAGACAGGGAGTACAATGAGCAGTTCTTC.

This clonotype came up many times. This chain links TRBV4-3 with TRBJ2-5; the match to TRBD1 covers 10 bases. The V gene end was trimmed by 1 base and the J gene end by 5 bases; junction bases not matched to a gene: 16. Germline CDR1 LGHNA, CDR2 YSLEER. CDR3 length: 19 amino acids. The CDR3 here is CASSQGRLGQGRLFETQYF. The DNA of the CDR3 is TGCGCCAGCAGCCAAGGAAGGTTGGGACAGGGGCGTTTGTTTGAGACCCAGTACTTC.

This clonotype appeared a single time. The chain joins TRBV5-6 to TRBJ2-5, with TRBD2 matching over 7 bases. Germline loops: CDR1 SGHDT, CDR2 YYEEEE. J lost 5 bases, V lost 6 bases, and 10 bases had no gene match. The CDR3 spans 14 residues. CDR3 coding DNA: TGTGCCAGCACCTCTGGGGGGGAATTGGAGACCCAGTACTTC. Its translation: CASTSGGELETQYF.

The chain links TRBV7-2 to TRBJ2-7; the D gene is possibly TRBD1 (6 bases). The CDR3 loop spans 14 amino acids. V lost 5 bases, J lost 5 bases, and 16 bases lay in between. The germline V gene encodes CDR1 SGHTA and CDR2 FQGNSA. The CDR3 is CASSPYRVGDEQYF. The CDR3, as DNA: TGTGCCAGCAGCCCATACAGGGTAGGCGACGAGCAGTACTTC.

The CDR3 nucleotides are TGCGCCAGCAGCGTCGGACAGCGACCGATTTGGGGCCTTGAGGAGCAGTACTTC. It codes for CASSVGQRPIWGLEEQYF. The V and J genes are TRBV5-1 and TRBJ2-5; a possible D gene is TRBD1 (6 bases). Germline CDR1 SGHRS, CDR2 YFSETQ. Between the trimmed V and J ends, which lost 4 bases and 11 bases, there was a span of 33 bases. The CDR3 is 18 residues long.

The chain joins TRBV29-1 to TRBJ2-1; 9 bases map to TRBD2. This CDR3 has 15 residues. Germline V lookup: CDR1 SQVTM, CDR2 ANQGSEA. J gave up 10 bases and V 4 bases, and 14 bases lay outside the gene matches. The CDR3 DNA is TGCAGCGTTGTCCTAGGGCGGGGGGGCCGACGGGAGCAGTTCTTC. This translates into CSVVLGRGGRREQFF.

The chain combines TRBV11-1 with TRBJ2-5, with D possibly matching TRBD1 (5 bases). The CDR3 contains 16 residues. The V gene lost 5 bases and the J gene lost 4 bases, with 20 bases spanning the gap. Germline V lookup: CDR1 SGHAT, CDR2 FQDESV (reference sequence). This CDR3 is CASSLIHDRRRETQYF. The CDR3 DNA sequence: TGTGCCAGCAGCCTAATTCACGACAGACGAAGAGAGACCCAGTACTTC.

The chain employs TRBV6-1 and TRBJ1-2; 11 bases line up with TRBD1. The V segment lost 6 bases and the J segment 7 bases; nucleotides outside the gene matches: 4. The CDR3 totals 13 residues. Germline values: CDR1 MNHNS, CDR2 SASEGT. The CDR3 spells CASRRTGGLGYTF. As DNA, the CDR3 is TGTGCCAGCAGGCGGACAGGGGGCCTTGGCTACACCTTC.

This clonotype was seen once. V and J are TRBV12-3 or TRBV12-4 and TRBJ2-3, with 7 bases aligning to TRBD2. This CDR3 has 14 residues. After removal of 5 bases from V and 5 bases from J, the junction contained 7 bases not matched to a gene. Here the CDR3 reads CASSPGLGRDTQYF. In DNA form, the CDR3 reads TGTGCCAGCAGTCCCGGACTAGGGCGAGATACGCAGTATTTT.

This chain joins TRBV15 and TRBJ1-1; D may be TRBD1 (5 bases). The CDR3 contains 12 residues. V was trimmed by 3 bases and J by 8 bases, leaving 10 bases between them. Germline V CDR1 and CDR2: LNHNV, YYDKDF (reference sequence). As DNA, the CDR3 is TGTGCCACCAGCAGCGGGGACTCCGAAGCTTTCTTT. Translating gives CATSSGDSEAFF.

On this clonotype itself: The germline gene is not matched at one end of the junction; a read error may be the cause. The chain uses TRBV7-2 and TRBJ2-7; 9 bases match TRBD2. This CDR3 has 15 residues. Germline V gives CDR1 SGHTA, CDR2 FQGNSA. This chain's CDR3 is CAGSLAGDGSYEQYF. The CDR3 DNA follows: TGTGCCGGCAGCTTAGCGGGGGACGGCTCCTACGAGCAGTACTTC.